These 29 T cell receptor beta chains came from one sample sequenced in a study of vaccination and CD4 T cells after COVID-19. TCRdb ran MiXCR on the PCR reads and lists one entry per CDR3 protein. The sample holds some 16,000 distinct CDR3 sequences, about 70% seen once. The starting material was CD4+ T cells from blood, obtained after SARS-CoV-2 vaccination. The receptor source for this set is a human donor who had recovered from COVID-19.

As concerns this clonotype: The junction does not match germline at one end; this may be a read error. The V gene is TRBV19, the J gene TRBJ1-4; 8 bases match TRBD1. Germline CDR1 and CDR2: LNHDA and SQIVND (reference sequence). The CDR3 consists of 16 residues. CDR3 in DNA: TGTGCCAGTAGCCCGGACAGGGCTGCAACTAATGAAAAACCGTTTTTT. Protein product: CASSPDRAATNEKPFF.

This chain connects TRBV29-1 to TRBJ2-1, with 7 bases fitting TRBD2. Germline CDR1 and CDR2: SQVTM and ANQGSEA. Unmatched junction bases numbered 5, after V lost 4 bases and J lost 8 bases. CDR3 length equals 12 residues. Here the CDR3 reads CSVGGSRYEQFF. DNA for the CDR3: TGCAGCGTTGGCGGGAGTAGGTATGAGCAGTTCTTC.

The CDR3 nucleotides are TGCAGTGCTAGAGAACTATCTGTATGGATGAACACTGAAGCTTTCTTT. This translates into CSARELSVWMNTEAFF. The chain is built from TRBV20-1 and TRBJ1-1, with D unclear. V was clipped by 0 bases and J by 0 bases, with 14 bases between them. CDR1 DFQATT and CDR2 SNEGSKA come from the germline V gene (reference sequence). The CDR3 totals 16 residues.

The chain combines TRBV19 with TRBJ2-7; TRBD1 matches at 9 bases. CDR1 and CDR2 from the germline V gene are LNHDA and SQIVND (reference sequence). V lost 4 bases, J lost 3 bases, and 7 bases stayed unmatched. The CDR3 is made up of 15 amino acids. In DNA, the CDR3 is TGTGCCAGTAGTAAAAAGGGACAGGGAGACTACGAGCAGTACTTC. Translating gives CASSKKGQGDYEQYF.

The chain carries TRBV18 and TRBJ1-1; D not resolved. V dropped 5 bases and J dropped 1 base, with 11 bases sitting between them. Germline CDR1 reads KGHSH; CDR2 reads LQKENI. The CDR3 loop spans 14 amino acids. As DNA, the CDR3 is TGTGCCAGCTCAGTTAGGATGGGGAACACTGAAGCTTTCTTT. Its translation is CASSVRMGNTEAFF.

This clonotype was observed a single time. The chain couples TRBV3-1 to TRBJ1-6; no clear D gene. V was trimmed by 1 base and J by 12 bases, leaving 4 bases between them. The CDR3 runs 11 residues. In germline, CDR1 is LGHDT, CDR2 YNNKEL (reference sequence). CDR3 in amino acids: CASSQGEPLHF. The CDR3 bases are TGTGCCAGCAGCCAAGGGGAACCCCTCCACTTT.

The chain uses TRBV28 and TRBJ2-7; tentative D call: TRBD1 (6 bases). The CDR3 consists of 15 residues. Germline V gives CDR1 MDHEN, CDR2 SYDVKM. The V gene lost 3 bases and the J gene lost 5 bases, with 17 bases spanning the gap. The CDR3 DNA is TGTGCCAGCAGTTTCCTCCGGACAGTCGTGGACGAGCAGTACTTC. This sequence encodes CASSFLRTVVDEQYF.

The rearrangement uses TRBV27 and TRBJ2-2; D may be TRBD1 (6 bases). CDR1 and CDR2 from the germline V gene are MNHEY and SMNVEV (reference sequence). The CDR3 extends over 16 amino acids. V lost 0 bases and J lost 6, with 14 bases in between. The CDR3: CASSLSGTRGAGELFF. DNA for the CDR3: TGTGCCAGCAGTTTATCGGGGACCAGGGGCGCCGGGGAGCTGTTTTTT.

CDR3 nucleotide sequence: TGTGCCAGCAGCGGAGGACTAGCGGGAGTTCTCGAGACCCAGTACTTC. Amino acid sequence: CASSGGLAGVLETQYF. This chain uses TRBV7-9 with TRBJ2-5; 13 bases align to TRBD2. V shed 5 bases and J 5 bases; nucleotides not matched to a gene: 8. The CDR3 is 16 amino acids. Germline values: CDR1 SEHNR, CDR2 FQNEAQ (reference sequence).

CDR3 bases: TGCAGTGCTAATCACGGTTCAGTCCAGCCCCAGCATTTT. Translated: CSANHGSVQPQHF. J is TRBJ1-5 and V is TRBV20-1; D is ambiguous. The CDR3 consists of 13 residues. Trimming cost V 4 bases and J 7 bases, with 14 bases left between them. Germline V gene data show CDR1 as DFQATT and CDR2 as SNEGSKA (reference sequence).

The chain uses TRBV4-2 and TRBJ2-3; the D call may be TRBD1 or TRBD2 (5 bases each). Trimming stripped 5 bases from V and 9 bases from J, with 18 bases between. CDR3 length: 14 amino acids. Germline CDR1 is LGHNA and CDR2 is YNFKEQ. CDR3 nucleotides: TGTGCCAGCAGCATGGGTTCGAGGGGAGACACGCAGTATTTT. It specifies CASSMGSRGDTQYF.

This rearrangement joins TRBV7-3 to TRBJ2-1; 8 bases align to TRBD2. The CDR3 contains 15 residues. CDR1 is SGHTA, CDR2 FQGTGA, per germline. J lost 6 bases, V lost 7 bases, and 11 bases had no gene match. CDR3 in amino acids: CASNPAGVGSNEQFF. The CDR3, as DNA: TGTGCCAGCAACCCAGCGGGAGTCGGGTCCAATGAGCAGTTCTTC.

In this sample, this clonotype turned up a few times. The chain recombines TRBV20-1 with TRBJ1-2; the match to TRBD1 covers 8 bases. The junction had 6 bases not matched to a gene; V was cut back by 4 bases and J by 8 bases. The CDR3 loop spans 12 amino acids. Germline values: CDR1 DFQATT, CDR2 SNEGSKA (reference sequence). CDR3 loop: CSAIDRGVGYTF. The CDR3 coding sequence is TGCAGTGCTATCGACAGGGGAGTAGGCTACACCTTC.

The chain carries TRBV20-1 and TRBJ2-4; D not resolved. The CDR3 runs 13 residues. Trimming cost V 0 bases and J 5 bases, with 8 bases left between them. Germline CDR1 is DFQATT and CDR2 is SNEGSKA (reference sequence). The chain's CDR3 is CSARDIKQNIQYF. DNA of the CDR3: TGCAGTGCTAGAGATATCAAGCAAAACATTCAGTACTTC.

This clonotype was detected once. V is TRBV7-9 and J is TRBJ2-2; 9 nucleotides agree with TRBD1. CDR3 length equals 17 residues. V was pared by 5 bases and J by 5 bases, with 12 bases of the junction left unmatched. In germline, CDR1 is SEHNR, CDR2 FQNEAQ (reference sequence). CDR3 nucleotide sequence: TGTGCCAGCAGCCCCCCTACAGGGGGCGGTAGGACCGGGGAGCTGTTTTTT. The encoded protein is CASSPPTGGGRTGELFF.

The chain has TRBV2 and TRBJ2-2, with D perhaps TRBD1 (5 bases). V lost 2 bases and J lost 5, with 15 bases in between. The CDR3 consists of 16 residues. Germline V CDR1 and CDR2: SNHLY, FYNNEI. The CDR3 spells CASSESGFRKTGELFF. In nucleotides, the CDR3 is TGTGCCAGCAGTGAATCAGGGTTTAGGAAGACCGGGGAGCTGTTTTTT.

The CDR3 DNA reads TGTGCCAGCAGTGATGACGGACGGAACTATGGCTACACCTTC. The encoded protein is CASSDDGRNYGYTF. The chain couples TRBV2 to TRBJ1-2; D not resolved. The CDR3 is 14 amino acids. With 3 bases removed from V and 2 bases from J, the gap between germline ends came to 10 bases. CDR1 and CDR2 from the germline V gene are SNHLY and FYNNEI.

This clonotype was detected only once. The V gene is TRBV4-1, the J gene TRBJ1-1; TRBD1 aligns across 11 bases. V was pared by 1 base and J by 1 base, with 2 bases of the junction left unmatched. This CDR3 has 16 residues. Germline V gene lookup returns CDR1 MGHRA and CDR2 YSYEKL. In DNA, the CDR3 is TGCGCCAGCAGCCAAGGGACAGGGGGCGGGAACACTGAAGCTTTCTTT. This gives the protein CASSQGTGGGNTEAFF.

The CDR3: CASSRFMPGPNGYEQYF. The CDR3 region has the DNA TGTGCCAGCAGCCGATTCATGCCGGGACCCAATGGGTACGAGCAGTACTTC. This rearrangement joins TRBV3-1 to TRBJ2-7; D is tentatively TRBD1 or TRBD2 (5 bases each). The CDR3 consists of 17 residues. V was trimmed by 4 bases and J by 4 bases, leaving 23 bases between them. Germline CDR1 reads LGHDT; CDR2 reads YNNKEL (reference sequence).

This clonotype was counted only a few times. V is TRBV2 and J is TRBJ1-5; D may be TRBD1 (5 bases). Trimming removed 5 bases at V and 9 bases at J, with 8 bases between. The CDR3 is 11 amino acids. Germline V lookup: CDR1 SNHLY, CDR2 FYNNEI. The CDR3 region has the DNA TGTGCCAGCAGTTATCAGGGGCCCCAGCATTTT. Its protein product is CASSYQGPQHF.

This clonotype appeared a few times. J is TRBJ1-2 and V is TRBV15, with 8 bases fitting TRBD1. The length of the CDR3 is 15 residues. After removal of 5 bases from V and 2 bases from J, the junction contained 7 bases not matched to a gene. Germline V lookup: CDR1 LNHNV, CDR2 YYDKDF (reference sequence). DNA of the CDR3: TGTGCCACCAGCTCTTCGACAGGGGTCAACTATGGCTACACCTTC. Translating it yields CATSSSTGVNYGYTF.

The V gene is TRBV7-2, the J gene TRBJ2-3; the match to TRBD2 covers 10 bases. J was trimmed by 4 bases and V by 6 bases; bases with no gene match: 4. The CDR3 runs 14 residues. Germline V CDR1 and CDR2: SGHTA, FQGNSA. The CDR3 bases are TGTGCCAGCAGGCCCGGGACTAGCGCAGATACGCAGTATTTT. Protein sequence: CASRPGTSADTQYF.

The table lists this clonotype with a few counts. V gene TRBV21-1 combines with J gene TRBJ2-7; the D segment call TRBD1 is taken from the table without a DNA check. TRBV21-1 is shown as a pseudogene. There are 17 residues in the CDR3. The CDR3 spells CASSKEVSRQGYREQYF. In DNA form, the CDR3 reads TGTGCCAGCAGCAAAGAGGTGAGTAGACAGGGGTACCGCGAGCAGTACTTC.

The chain combines TRBV7-9 with TRBJ2-5, with a possible D match to TRBD2 (5 bases). The CDR3 has 15 residues. V lost 2 bases and J lost 5, with 15 bases in between. From germline, CDR1 is SEHNR and CDR2 FQNEAQ (reference sequence). This CDR3 reads CASSLPSRKGETQYF. The DNA for the CDR3 is TGTGCCAGCAGCTTACCTAGCAGAAAAGGGGAGACCCAGTACTTC.

The chain links TRBV7-9 to TRBJ1-6, with a weak D call TRBD1 (5 bases). Trimming pared 5 bases from V and 6 bases from J, leaving 17 bases between. Germline CDR1 and CDR2: SEHNR and FQNEAQ (reference sequence). The CDR3 contains 16 residues. Here the CDR3 reads CASSLSGGSGNSPLHF. CDR3 in DNA: TGTGCCAGCAGCCTCTCGGGGGGGAGCGGTAATTCACCCCTCCACTTT.

This chain connects TRBV28 to TRBJ2-6, with D perhaps being TRBD1 or TRBD2 (5 bases each). V was pared by 5 bases and J by 1 base, with 12 bases between. Germline V CDR1 and CDR2: MDHEN, SYDVKM. The length of the CDR3 is 16 residues. CDR3 in DNA: TGTGCCAGCAGTCGGGGCCTTAGATCTGGGGCCAACGTCCTGACTTTC. It specifies CASSRGLRSGANVLTF.

The chain links TRBV20-1 to TRBJ2-5; 7 bases agree with TRBD2. Germline-derived CDR1 and CDR2 are DFQATT and SNEGSKA (reference sequence). The ends lost 3 bases at V and 1 base at J; junction bases unmatched: 8. CDR3 length: 15 residues. DNA of the CDR3: TGCAGTGCTAGCGCAAGCGGGACCCTCCAAGAGACCCAGTACTTC. The encoded protein is CSASASGTLQETQYF.

The chain carries TRBV7-2 and TRBJ1-2; TRBD1 might be the D (5 bases). The CDR3 covers 14 residues. V lost 1 base and J lost 4, with 10 bases in between. The germline V gene encodes CDR1 SGHTA and CDR2 FQGNSA. The CDR3 sequence: CASSLVGARYGYTF. CDR3 nucleotides: TGTGCCAGCAGCTTAGTAGGGGCCCGCTATGGCTACACCTTC. Using reference TRBV7-2 and TRBJ1-2 for the parts outside the CDR3, the full variable domain is GAGVSQSPSNKVTEKGKDVELRCDPISGHTALYWYRQSLGQGLEFLIYFQGNSAPDKSGLPSDRFSAERTGGSVSTLTIQRTQQEDSAVYLCASSLVGARYGYTFGSGTRLTVV.

V gene TRBV2 combines with J gene TRBJ1-5; maybe TRBD1 (5 bases). Per the germline V gene, CDR1 is SNHLY and CDR2 is FYNNEI. Deletions cut 1 base from V and 7 bases from J, with 14 bases between. This CDR3 comprises 15 residues. CDR3 protein: CASSEGAGTGQPQHF. The DNA for the CDR3 is TGTGCCAGCAGTGAAGGGGCAGGGACGGGGCAGCCCCAGCATTTT.